The rows below give T cell receptor beta chains drawn from one sample of a study of glioma-infiltrating T cells. MiXCR, applied by TCRdb to the multiplex PCR reads, yields one record per CDR3 protein. The sample shows 150,000 to 200,000 distinct CDR3 sequences, around 40% of them seen only once. Source material: glioma tissue, nonneoplastic brain tissue, or PBMCs (not recorded which). The receptors were sampled from a human donor with low-grade glioma or glioblastoma, undergoing nonglioma brain surgery, or in good health (not recorded which). Both conserved end residues are part of each CDR3. The D gene is left open where the match is weak. Size values are once, few and many counts, or a class for expanded clones, and some rows have none.

>TRBV29-1|NA|NA|TRBJ2-5
TGCAGCGTTATACTAGTAGTTGGGGAGACCCAGTACTTC
CSVILVVGETQYF
>TRBV7-2|many|NA|TRBJ2-3
TGTGCCAGCAGCTTAGATGGGGGAAAGGATACGCAGTATTTT
CASSLDGGKDTQYF
>TRBV6-2/TRBV6-3|NA|TRBD2|TRBJ2-3
TGTGTTAGCAGTAAACTTGTAGCGGGGTACACAGATACGCAGTATTTT
CVSSKLVAGYTDTQYF
>TRBV12-3/TRBV12-4|NA|NA|TRBJ2-3
TGTGCCGGCAGTCGAGACGGGAATACTGAAGATACGCAGTATTTT
CAGSRDGNTEDTQYF
>TRBV7-2|few|TRBD1|TRBJ2-3
TGTGCCAGCAGCTTAGGGGGACAGGGCACAGATACGCAGTATTTT
CASSLGGQGTDTQYF
>TRBV20-1|NA|NA|TRBJ2-2
TGCAGTGCTTCGGGCCCGAAAACCGGGGAGCTGTTTTTT
CSASGPKTGELFF
>TRBV7-2|NA|TRBD2|TRBJ2-1
TGCGCCAGCAGCTCCACAACCGGGACTAGCAGTTATGAGCAGTTCTTC
CASSSTTGTSSYEQFF
>TRBV5-1|few|NA|TRBJ2-2
TGCGCCAGCAGCTTGGATACAGGGTACACCGGGGAGCTGTTTTTT
CASSLDTGYTGELFF
>TRBV7-3|NA|NA|TRBJ2-6
TGTGCCAGCAGCTTAATGCCCGGCTCTGGGGCCAACGTCCTGAATTTC
CASSLMPGSGANVLNF
>TRBV28|many|TRBD1|TRBJ2-5
TGTGCCAGCAGTTCCCGGACAGGGGTGTACCAAGAGACCCAGTACTTC
CASSSRTGVYQETQYF
>TRBV7-2|NA|NA|TRBJ2-5
TGTGCCAGCAGCTTAGTTTTGGGCCCGGAGACCCAGTACTTC
CASSLVLGPETQYF